Given below is one T cell receptor (beta chain) in context. Time point reported: pretreatment peripheral blood. Method: immunoSEQ multiplex PCR; TCRdb's copy keeps in-frame clones and lacks some. The sample consists of 70,000 to 95,000 clones, around 92% of them appearing once. The entry originates in a study of PD-L1 blockade in urothelial cancer. Study at large: Patients took up atezolizumab in about 2014 at 1,200 mg intravenously every 3 weeks.

Germline CDR1 MNHNS, CDR2 SASEGT. Trimming removed 6 bases at V and 0 bases at J, with 9 bases between. This CDR3 comprises 14 residues. The TCR sequence derives from an elderly woman with urothelial cancer. The sample was PBMCs, taken around atezolizumab (anti-PD-L1) treatment. This chain joins TRBV6-1 and TRBJ1-5, with D possibly TRBD1 on 6 matching bases. CDR3 DNA: TGTGCCAGCAGCCGACAGGTTAGCAATCAGCCCCAGCATTTT. It yields the protein CASSRQVSNQPQHF.